A selection of T cell receptor beta chains follows, all from one sample in a study of identical twins. One entry per CDR3 protein results from TCRdb running MiXCR on the 5' RACE reads. This sample has about 500,000 distinct CDR3 sequences, with 14% found just once. The sample was also linked to a second study, of yellow fever vaccine responses in identical twins.

The sequencing input was CD4+ T cells sorted from blood. The receptor set was obtained from a woman aged 18 to 35 in good health. CDR3s include the opening cysteine and the closing phenylalanine or tryptophan. Fields, in order: J gene, D gene, V gene, clone size, CDR3 DNA, CDR3 protein. The D gene is left open where the match is weak. The size entry is marked missing in some rows and otherwise reads once, few, many or a size class.

j_call: TRBJ2-6; d_call: -; v_call: TRBV10-3; clone_size: -; cdr3_nt: TGTGCCATCAGTGGCACCTCTGGGGCCAACGTCCTGACTTTC; cdr3_aa: CAISGTSGANVLTF
j_call: TRBJ2-3; d_call: -; v_call: TRBV7-9; clone_size: many; cdr3_nt: TGTGCCAGCAACCAGCGGTCCACAGATACGCAGTATTTT; cdr3_aa: CASNQRSTDTQYF
j_call: TRBJ2-2; d_call: -; v_call: TRBV20-1; clone_size: few; cdr3_nt: TGCAGTGCTGTTAGCGGAAACACCGGGGAGCTGTTTTTT; cdr3_aa: CSAVSGNTGELFF
j_call: TRBJ2-7; d_call: TRBD1; v_call: TRBV16; clone_size: few; cdr3_nt: TGTGCCAGCAGCCGAATACCCGGGACAGGGGTGGACGAGCAGTACTTC; cdr3_aa: CASSRIPGTGVDEQYF
j_call: TRBJ2-3; d_call: TRBD2; v_call: TRBV6-1; clone_size: -; cdr3_nt: TGTGCCAGCAGTACCGGGACTAGCGGGACCTATACGCAGTATTTT; cdr3_aa: CASSTGTSGTYTQYF
j_call: TRBJ2-5; d_call: -; v_call: TRBV20-1; clone_size: few; cdr3_nt: TGCAGTGCTAGACAAGAGACCCAGTACTTC; cdr3_aa: CSARQETQYF
j_call: TRBJ2-1; d_call: TRBD2; v_call: TRBV3-1; clone_size: many; cdr3_nt: TGTGCCAGCAGCCAAGATCCCGGGGGGGGTTACAATGAGCAGTTCTTC; cdr3_aa: CASSQDPGGGYNEQFF
j_call: TRBJ2-7; d_call: -; v_call: TRBV7-9; clone_size: few; cdr3_nt: TGTGCCAGCAGCCGGGTCGGTGGGGGGACGGAAAGCTACGAGCAGTACTTC; cdr3_aa: CASSRVGGGTESYEQYF
j_call: TRBJ2-7; d_call: -; v_call: TRBV12-3/TRBV12-4; clone_size: few; cdr3_nt: TGTGCCAGCCCCCGAATCCCACAGGGATTCTCCTACGAGCAGTACTTC; cdr3_aa: CASPRIPQGFSYEQYF
j_call: TRBJ2-7; d_call: TRBD1; v_call: TRBV15; clone_size: few; cdr3_nt: TGTGCCACCAGCAGAGGGGACAGGGCCACCTACGAGCAGTACTTC; cdr3_aa: CATSRGDRATYEQYF
j_call: TRBJ2-3; d_call: TRBD2; v_call: TRBV13; clone_size: -; cdr3_nt: TGTGCCAGCAGCTCGAGGGGAGGGTCCGCTATCACAGATACGCAGTATTTT; cdr3_aa: CASSSRGGSAITDTQYF
j_call: TRBJ2-1; d_call: -; v_call: TRBV20-1; clone_size: -; cdr3_nt: TGCAGTGGAGGTCCTCCGGCAGCATCCACTTACAATGAGCAGTTCTTC; cdr3_aa: CSGGPPAASTYNEQFF
j_call: TRBJ2-7; d_call: TRBD1; v_call: TRBV27; clone_size: -; cdr3_nt: TGTGCCAGCAGTTTATCAGGGGGCTTCTTCTCCTACGAGCAGTACTTC; cdr3_aa: CASSLSGGFFSYEQYF
j_call: TRBJ2-7; d_call: -; v_call: TRBV11-3; clone_size: few; cdr3_nt: TGTGCCACCGAGGGAGAGCAGTACTTC; cdr3_aa: CATEGEQYF
j_call: TRBJ2-1; d_call: -; v_call: TRBV7-9; clone_size: many; cdr3_nt: TGTGCCAGCAGCCGGGGCGGTGAGCAGTTCTTC; cdr3_aa: CASSRGGEQFF
j_call: TRBJ2-1; d_call: -; v_call: TRBV18; clone_size: few; cdr3_nt: TGTGCCAGCTCACCACTAAGCCCCAATACATATACTTTTATTGAGCAGTTCTTC; cdr3_aa: CASSPLSPNTYTFIEQFF
j_call: TRBJ2-3; d_call: -; v_call: TRBV11-2; clone_size: -; cdr3_nt: TGTGCCAGCAGCTTAGATGAAAGTACGCAGTATTTT; cdr3_aa: CASSLDESTQYF
j_call: TRBJ2-7; d_call: -; v_call: TRBV20-1; clone_size: -; cdr3_nt: TGCAGTGCTAGCCGCTCACCGAGCTACGAGCAGTACTTC; cdr3_aa: CSASRSPSYEQYF
j_call: TRBJ2-7; d_call: -; v_call: TRBV9; clone_size: -; cdr3_nt: TGTGCCAGCAGCGTAGAGCCGGGGACTCACGAGCAGTACTTC; cdr3_aa: CASSVEPGTHEQYF
j_call: TRBJ2-5; d_call: TRBD2; v_call: TRBV10-3; clone_size: many; cdr3_nt: TGTGCCATCAGGGGGACTAGCGGGAGTGAGACCCAGTACTTC; cdr3_aa: CAIRGTSGSETQYF
j_call: TRBJ2-1; d_call: -; v_call: TRBV2; clone_size: few; cdr3_nt: TGTGCCAGCATATTAGGGACCCTGGGGGGTGAGCAGTTCTTC; cdr3_aa: CASILGTLGGEQFF
j_call: TRBJ2-2; d_call: TRBD1; v_call: TRBV2; clone_size: few; cdr3_nt: TGTGCCAGCAGTCAAGGGACAGGCCGATGGGAGCTGTTTTTT; cdr3_aa: CASSQGTGRWELFF
j_call: TRBJ2-7; d_call: -; v_call: TRBV3-1; clone_size: -; cdr3_nt: TGTGCCAGCAACCATCCCCCAGAGCAGTACTTC; cdr3_aa: CASNHPPEQYF
j_call: TRBJ2-2; d_call: TRBD1; v_call: TRBV20-1; clone_size: few; cdr3_nt: TGCAGTGCGGGACAGGGGGCTCGGGGGGAGCTGTTTTTT; cdr3_aa: CSAGQGARGELFF
j_call: TRBJ2-4; d_call: TRBD2; v_call: TRBV14; clone_size: few; cdr3_nt: TGTGCCAGCAGCCTACGGACTAGCGGGGGGGCCTGGAACATTCAGTACTTC; cdr3_aa: CASSLRTSGGAWNIQYF
j_call: TRBJ2-1; d_call: TRBD2; v_call: TRBV10-2; clone_size: many; cdr3_nt: TGCGCCAGCTTTAGCGGGAAGGTCAATGAGCAGTTCTTC; cdr3_aa: CASFSGKVNEQFF
j_call: TRBJ2-2; d_call: -; v_call: TRBV11-3; clone_size: few; cdr3_nt: TGTGCCAGCAGCTACCTTGGGGGCGGGAGTGTCCCCGGGGAGCTGTTTTTT; cdr3_aa: CASSYLGGGSVPGELFF
j_call: TRBJ2-5; d_call: -; v_call: TRBV18; clone_size: few; cdr3_nt: TGTGCCAGCTCACCGGCGGCAGGGAGTGGGGAGACCCAGTACTTC; cdr3_aa: CASSPAAGSGETQYF
j_call: TRBJ2-7; d_call: TRBD1; v_call: TRBV27; clone_size: -; cdr3_nt: TGTGCCAGCAGTTTCCGCCGGCGGGACAGGGGGTACGAGCAGTACTTC; cdr3_aa: CASSFRRRDRGYEQYF
j_call: TRBJ2-7; d_call: -; v_call: TRBV5-1; clone_size: -; cdr3_nt: TGCGCCAGCAGCCCCTACGACAGAGTCTACGAGCAGTACTTC; cdr3_aa: CASSPYDRVYEQYF
j_call: TRBJ2-5; d_call: -; v_call: TRBV11-2; clone_size: many; cdr3_nt: TGTGCCAGCAGCTTAATCGGCGAGAAAGAGACCCAGTACTTC; cdr3_aa: CASSLIGEKETQYF
j_call: TRBJ2-3; d_call: TRBD2; v_call: TRBV4-1; clone_size: many; cdr3_nt: TGCGCCAGCAGCCAAGAAGGACAGGGGACTAGCGGGAGACCAGATACGCAGTATTTT; cdr3_aa: CASSQEGQGTSGRPDTQYF
j_call: TRBJ2-7; d_call: -; v_call: TRBV7-2; clone_size: -; cdr3_nt: TGTGCCAGCAGCTTAGGTGTACAGGGCAAGTACGAGCAGTACTTC; cdr3_aa: CASSLGVQGKYEQYF
j_call: TRBJ2-3; d_call: -; v_call: TRBV27; clone_size: -; cdr3_nt: TGTGCCAGCAGTTTAATCTCTGGAACTTTCCTCGACACAGATACGCAGTATTTT; cdr3_aa: CASSLISGTFLDTDTQYF
j_call: TRBJ2-3; d_call: TRBD2; v_call: TRBV5-1; clone_size: -; cdr3_nt: TGCGCCAGCAGCTGGGGGAGGGGAAGCACAGATACGCAGTATTTT; cdr3_aa: CASSWGRGSTDTQYF
j_call: TRBJ2-5; d_call: -; v_call: TRBV27; clone_size: -; cdr3_nt: TGTGCCAGCAGTTTATCCCCAGGGCTTGAGACCCAGTACTTC; cdr3_aa: CASSLSPGLETQYF
j_call: TRBJ2-5; d_call: TRBD1; v_call: TRBV5-1; clone_size: -; cdr3_nt: TGCGCCAGCAGCTCCCAGGGGGCAGAAGAGACCCAGTACTTC; cdr3_aa: CASSSQGAEETQYF
j_call: TRBJ2-1; d_call: TRBD2; v_call: TRBV2; clone_size: few; cdr3_nt: TGTGCCAGCCAGGCTTCAAGCGGGAGGCTGCATGAGCAGTTCTTC; cdr3_aa: CASQASSGRLHEQFF
j_call: TRBJ1-4; d_call: -; v_call: TRBV5-1; clone_size: few; cdr3_nt: TGCGCCAGCAGCTCCAGCTACACGAATGAAAAACTGTTTTTT; cdr3_aa: CASSSSYTNEKLFF
j_call: TRBJ2-1; d_call: -; v_call: TRBV9; clone_size: few; cdr3_nt: TGTGCCAGCAGCGTAGCGACCATAAACAATGAGCAGTTCTTC; cdr3_aa: CASSVATINNEQFF
j_call: TRBJ2-1; d_call: TRBD2; v_call: TRBV12-3/TRBV12-4; clone_size: -; cdr3_nt: TGTGCCAGCAGTTTGCTAGCGGGGGGGAAGAGCTCCTACAATGAGCAGTTCTTC; cdr3_aa: CASSLLAGGKSSYNEQFF
j_call: TRBJ2-7; d_call: TRBD1; v_call: TRBV3-1; clone_size: -; cdr3_nt: TGTGCCAGCAGCCCCGACAGGGATTGGTCCTACGAGCAGTACTTC; cdr3_aa: CASSPDRDWSYEQYF
j_call: TRBJ2-3; d_call: TRBD2; v_call: TRBV2; clone_size: once; cdr3_nt: TGTGCCAGCGGAATAGCGGGAGTCACAGATACGCAGTATTTT; cdr3_aa: CASGIAGVTDTQYF
j_call: TRBJ2-1; d_call: TRBD1; v_call: TRBV29-1; clone_size: -; cdr3_nt: TGCAGCGTTGCCAGACAGGGAAACTACAATGAGCAGTTCTTC; cdr3_aa: CSVARQGNYNEQFF
j_call: TRBJ2-7; d_call: TRBD2; v_call: TRBV20-1; clone_size: -; cdr3_nt: TGCAGTGCTCCGACTAGCGGGAGTATTGCCTACGAGCAGTACTTC; cdr3_aa: CSAPTSGSIAYEQYF
j_call: TRBJ2-1; d_call: TRBD2; v_call: TRBV6-2/TRBV6-3; clone_size: -; cdr3_nt: TGTGCCAGCAGTTCGACCGGGACTAGGACCTACAATGAGCAGTTCTTC; cdr3_aa: CASSSTGTRTYNEQFF
j_call: TRBJ2-1; d_call: TRBD1; v_call: TRBV24-1; clone_size: -; cdr3_nt: TGTGCCACCAGTGATTTGCAAACAGGGGGTATCAATGAGCAGTTCTTC; cdr3_aa: CATSDLQTGGINEQFF
j_call: TRBJ2-1; d_call: -; v_call: TRBV7-8; clone_size: few; cdr3_nt: TGTGCCAGCAGCCCACATGCCGCGGCGGGCAATGAGCAGTTCTTC; cdr3_aa: CASSPHAAAGNEQFF
j_call: TRBJ2-4; d_call: TRBD1; v_call: TRBV5-4; clone_size: few; cdr3_nt: TGTGCCAGCAGCTTGAGGGACAGGGTGGCCAAAAACATTCAGTACTTC; cdr3_aa: CASSLRDRVAKNIQYF
j_call: TRBJ2-4; d_call: TRBD1; v_call: TRBV28; clone_size: few; cdr3_nt: TGTGCCAGCAGTATAACAGGGGGCCTCGGCAAAAACATTCAGTACTTC; cdr3_aa: CASSITGGLGKNIQYF
j_call: TRBJ1-1; d_call: -; v_call: TRBV30; clone_size: -; cdr3_nt: TGTGCCTGGAGTGGTGGGCGAGTTGAAGCTTTCTTT; cdr3_aa: CAWSGGRVEAFF
j_call: TRBJ1-5; d_call: -; v_call: TRBV6-5; clone_size: -; cdr3_nt: TGTGCCAGCAGTTATATAGTCGAGGGTCAGCCCCAGCATTTT; cdr3_aa: CASSYIVEGQPQHF
j_call: TRBJ1-4; d_call: TRBD1; v_call: TRBV3-1; clone_size: few; cdr3_nt: TGTGCCAGCAGCGGGGGACAGTATTATGAAAAACTGTTTTTT; cdr3_aa: CASSGGQYYEKLFF
j_call: TRBJ2-1; d_call: -; v_call: TRBV3-1; clone_size: many; cdr3_nt: TGTGCCAGCAGAAACCAGGGTGAGCAGTTCTTC; cdr3_aa: CASRNQGEQFF
j_call: TRBJ2-5; d_call: -; v_call: TRBV7-2; clone_size: many; cdr3_nt: TGTGCCAGCAGCTTAAACGAGGGCCAGTACTTC; cdr3_aa: CASSLNEGQYF